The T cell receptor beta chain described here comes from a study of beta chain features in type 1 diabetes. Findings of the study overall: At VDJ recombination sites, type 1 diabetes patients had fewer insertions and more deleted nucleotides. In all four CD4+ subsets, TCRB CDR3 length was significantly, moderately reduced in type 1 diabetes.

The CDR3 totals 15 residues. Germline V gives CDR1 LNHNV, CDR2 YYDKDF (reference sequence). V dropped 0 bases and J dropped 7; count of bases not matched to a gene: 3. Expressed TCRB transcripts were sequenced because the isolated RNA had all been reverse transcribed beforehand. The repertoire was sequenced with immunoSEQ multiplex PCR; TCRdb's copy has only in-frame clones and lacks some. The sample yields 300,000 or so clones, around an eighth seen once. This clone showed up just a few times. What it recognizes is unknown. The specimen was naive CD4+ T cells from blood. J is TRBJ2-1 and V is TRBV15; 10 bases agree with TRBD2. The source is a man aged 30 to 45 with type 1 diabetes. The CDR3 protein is CATSREIAGGNEQFF. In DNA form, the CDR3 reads TGTGCCACCAGCAGAGAGATAGCGGGAGGAAATGAGCAGTTCTTC.